This is a list of T cell receptor beta chains from one sample in a study of blood T cells in healthy people across ages. MiXCR, run by TCRdb on the 5' RACE reads, gives a single entry per CDR3 protein. This sample yields 650,000 to 950,000 distinct CDR3 sequences, of which more than 40% are seen a single time; around 21% belongs to the top ten. The sample consisted of blood. The source of these receptors is a man in his 60s in good health. The CDR3 runs from the conserved cysteine through the conserved F or W. Each record gives: V gene, clone size, J gene, D gene, CDR3 DNA, CDR3 protein. D genes are given only for firm matches. Some rows have no size entry. The others give once, few or many, or a class for an expanded clone.

TRBV29-1,.,TRBJ2-7,.,TGCAGCGTCGCCGGGCCCACGGGGACATACGAGCAGTACTTC,CSVAGPTGTYEQYF
TRBV20-1,.,TRBJ2-3,.,TGCAGTACTAGGAGGGGGACCGCTGAAGATACGCAGTATTTT,CSTRRGTAEDTQYF
TRBV18,.,TRBJ1-6,.,TGTGCCAGCTCACCACGGTCCAGGTACCTGGGGAATTCACCCCTCCACTTT,CASSPRSRYLGNSPLHF
TRBV6-5,few,TRBJ1-4,.,TGTGCCAGCAGTTACGCCCTCGGGGGGAGTGAAAAACTGTTTTTT,CASSYALGGSEKLFF
TRBV11-2,.,TRBJ2-7,.,TGTGCCAGCAGCTCCCCGCCGGGCGGGCGGTTAGGGTCCTACGAGCAGTACTTC,CASSSPPGGRLGSYEQYF
TRBV29-1,.,TRBJ1-1,.,TGCAGCGTTGGCCCACAGGGGAACACTGAAGCTTTCTTT,CSVGPQGNTEAFF
TRBV2,.,TRBJ2-3,.,TGTGCCAGCAGTGTTGGGTCAGATACGCAGTATTTT,CASSVGSDTQYF
TRBV4-1,.,TRBJ2-1,TRBD1,TGCGCCAGCAGTCTGAGACAGGGGGTCAATGAGCAGTTCTTC,CASSLRQGVNEQFF
TRBV5-8,few,TRBJ2-7,.,TGTGCCAGCAGCTCGACATTTCGCGAGCAGTACTTC,CASSSTFREQYF
TRBV12-3/TRBV12-4,.,TRBJ2-1,TRBD1,TGTGCCAGCAGTACTGGGGACAGGGGTCACAATGAGCAGTTCTTC,CASSTGDRGHNEQFF
TRBV14,.,TRBJ2-7,.,TGTGCCAGCAGCCAAGGCACCTTCCTAGTCAGCTCCTACGAGCAGTACTTC,CASSQGTFLVSSYEQYF
TRBV12-3/TRBV12-4,.,TRBJ1-5,.,TGTGCCAGCAGTGCCGACAAGGGGCAGCCCCAGCATTTT,CASSADKGQPQHF
TRBV6-2/TRBV6-3,few,TRBJ2-7,.,TGTGCCAGCAGTTACTCGAGTTTCGCCCGGAGGACCTACGAGCAGTACTTC,CASSYSSFARRTYEQYF
TRBV7-8,.,TRBJ2-1,TRBD2,TGTGCCAGCAGCTTAGCGCTCCAAGCGGGGGGCAGAAATGAGCAGTTCTTC,CASSLALQAGGRNEQFF
TRBV14,.,TRBJ2-7,.,TGTGCCAGCAGCCAAGAACTTCTAGCAGGCGAGCAGTACTTC,CASSQELLAGEQYF
TRBV24-1,few,TRBJ2-1,.,TGTGCCACCAGTGATATCCACAATGAGCAGTTCTTC,CATSDIHNEQFF
TRBV20-1,few,TRBJ1-6,TRBD1,TGCAGTGCTAGAGGGACAGGTTATAATTCACCCCTCCACTTT,CSARGTGYNSPLHF
TRBV7-2,few,TRBJ1-5,.,TGTGCCAGCAGCTTCGGTAGGGAACAGCCCCAGCATTTT,CASSFGREQPQHF
TRBV6-5,.,TRBJ2-4,.,TGTGCCAGCAGTTACTCCTTTAGCCTGTCAGCCAAAAACATTCAGTACTTC,CASSYSFSLSAKNIQYF
TRBV6-6,many,TRBJ1-2,TRBD1,TGTGCCAGCAGTCCCGGGACAGGGGCCAGGAACTATGGCTACACCTTC,CASSPGTGARNYGYTF
TRBV5-6,.,TRBJ2-1,.,TGTGCCAGCATTACGGACCCGAGCTCCTACAATGAGCAGTTCTTC,CASITDPSSYNEQFF
TRBV12-3/TRBV12-4,.,TRBJ1-5,.,TGTGCCAGCAGCCCGGGACCGCCGTCGAATCAGCCCCAGCATTTT,CASSPGPPSNQPQHF
TRBV5-1,.,TRBJ1-2,.,TGCGCCAGCAGCCCAGGACGGGTCTATGGCTACACCTTC,CASSPGRVYGYTF
TRBV6-5,.,TRBJ1-1,TRBD1,TGTGCCAGCAGTTTCGGCAGGGGGCCGTCCACTGAAGCTTTCTTT,CASSFGRGPSTEAFF
TRBV3-1,.,TRBJ2-3,TRBD2,TGTGCCACGCTAGCGGGGGGCACAGATACGCAGTATTTT,CATLAGGTDTQYF
TRBV5-1,.,TRBJ1-4,.,TGCTCCAGCAGCTTGGTTCCTAATGAAAAACTGTTTTTT,CSSSLVPNEKLFF
TRBV7-8,.,TRBJ2-3,.,TGTGCCAGCATCTTAGGGACATTAACAGATACGCAGTATTTT,CASILGTLTDTQYF
TRBV5-6,.,TRBJ2-3,.,TGTGCCAGCAGCTTGGGAAGCGCGCGGGCAGATACGCAGTATTTT,CASSLGSARADTQYF
TRBV3-1,few,TRBJ2-3,TRBD2,TGTGCCAGCAGCCCCGCTAGCGGGGTGAGCACAGATACGCAGTATTTT,CASSPASGVSTDTQYF
TRBV7-2,once,TRBJ2-7,TRBD2,TGTGCCAGCCACCTGGGCGGGGGGGACTACGAGCAGTACTTC,CASHLGGGDYEQYF
TRBV3-1,few,TRBJ2-5,.,TGTGCCAGCAGCCAAGAGACTAGAGGGCGGGAGACCCAGTACTTC,CASSQETRGRETQYF
TRBV6-2/TRBV6-3,.,TRBJ2-6,TRBD1,TGTGCCAGCAGAAGGACAGGGGCCATCTCTGGGGCCAACGTCCTGACTTTC,CASRRTGAISGANVLTF
TRBV7-6,.,TRBJ2-5,TRBD1,TGTGCCAGCAGCTTCAACAGGGGGGCCCAAGAGACCCAGTACTTC,CASSFNRGAQETQYF
TRBV20-1,few,TRBJ1-1,.,TGCAGTGCTAGCGGTGAGAACACTGAAGCTTTCTTT,CSASGENTEAFF
TRBV7-2,few,TRBJ1-2,.,TGTGCCAGCAGCTTATTCCGCACGTATGGCTACACCTTC,CASSLFRTYGYTF